The 32 T cell receptor beta chains below all came from one sample that was sequenced in a study of cytomegalovirus exposure and HLA in healthy donors. Sequenced by immunoSEQ multiplex PCR; TCRdb stores in-frame clones only, minus some. The sample has roughly 75,000 clones; approximately 94% are singletons. The source material was PBMCs. Receptors originate from a woman in her late teens or twenties in good health and CMV-seropositive.

The chain combines TRBV18 with TRBJ2-5; 9 bases are a match to TRBD1. This CDR3 has 14 residues. V shed 5 bases, J shed 4 bases, and the junction held 5 bases outside the gene matches. Germline V gene lookup returns CDR1 KGHSH and CDR2 LQKENI. The CDR3 sequence is CASSATGGRETQYF. The CDR3 bases are TGTGCCAGCTCAGCTACAGGGGGCCGAGAGACCCAGTACTTC.

The chain joins TRBV19 to TRBJ2-5; TRBD1 agrees at 7 bases. Germline V lookup: CDR1 LNHDA, CDR2 SQIVND (reference sequence). This CDR3 region has 13 residues. The J segment lost 4 bases and the V segment lost 5 bases, leaving 4 bases of the junction unmatched. The CDR3 bases are TGTGCCAGTAGTGGCAACAGGGGAGAGACCCAGTACTTC. It yields the protein CASSGNRGETQYF. The full variable domain, rest sourced from reference TRBV19 and TRBJ2-5, is DGGITQSPKYLFRKEGQNVTLSCEQNLNHDAMYWYRQDPGQGLRLIYYSQIVNDFQKGDIAEGYSVSREKKESFPLTVTSAQKNPTAFYLCASSGNRGETQYFGPGTRLLVL.

The chain combines TRBV4-3 with TRBJ2-2; perhaps TRBD1 as D (6 bases). Trimming left V 0 bases short and J 5 bases short, with 10 bases between. There are 15 residues in the CDR3. Germline V gene sequence: CDR1 LGHNA, CDR2 YSLEER. The CDR3 nucleotides are TGCGCCAGCAGCCAAGAGGGGGCTAAGACCGGGGAGCTGTTTTTT. This sequence encodes CASSQEGAKTGELFF.

This chain joins TRBV7-8 and TRBJ2-6; D gene uncertain. Trimming removed 7 bases from V and 0 bases from J, with 16 bases in between. Per germline, CDR1 SGHVS and CDR2 FQNEAQ. The CDR3 has 17 residues. The CDR3 loop reads CASTPFQVLSGANVLTF. The CDR3 bases are TGTGCCAGCACCCCTTTTCAGGTCCTCTCTGGGGCCAACGTCCTGACTTTC.

The chain recombines TRBV7-6 with TRBJ2-5; the match to TRBD1 covers 10 bases. The CDR3 extends over 16 amino acids. J gave up 2 bases and V 5 bases, and 8 bases lay outside the gene matches. CDR1 and CDR2 from the germline V gene are SGHVS and FNYEAQ. The CDR3 protein is CASSPGTGEIQETQYF. The CDR3 DNA sequence: TGTGCCAGCAGCCCTGGGACAGGGGAAATTCAAGAGACCCAGTACTTC. Full variable domain (missing parts from reference TRBV7-6 and TRBJ2-5): GAGVSQSPRYKVTKRGQDVALRCDPISGHVSLYWYRQALGQGPEFLTYFNYEAQQDKSGLPNDRFSAERPEGSISTLTIQRTEQRDSAMYRCASSPGTGEIQETQYFGPGTRLLVL.

In its sample, this clone was seen a few times. V gene TRBV5-1 combines with J gene TRBJ2-1, with TRBD2 matching 10 bases. Germline lookup yields CDR1 SGHRS and CDR2 YFSETQ. V dropped 3 bases and J dropped 6; count of bases not matched to a gene: 3. CDR3 length: 14 residues. CDR3: CASSYLAGANEQFF. DNA for the CDR3: TGCGCCAGCAGCTACCTAGCGGGGGCCAATGAGCAGTTCTTC.

V and J are TRBV7-2 and TRBJ1-1; the D is unclear. The germline CDR1 and CDR2 sequences are SGHTA and FQGNSA. Between the trimmed V and J ends, which lost 3 bases and 1 base, there was a span of 9 bases. This CDR3 has 14 residues. In DNA, the CDR3 is TGTGCCAGCAGCTTCGGGATTTCGAACACTGAAGCTTTCTTT. Protein product: CASSFGISNTEAFF. Full variable domain (rest looked up from reference TRBV7-2 and TRBJ1-1): GAGVSQSPSNKVTEKGKDVELRCDPISGHTALYWYRQSLGQGLEFLIYFQGNSAPDKSGLPSDRFSAERTGGSVSTLTIQRTQQEDSAVYLCASSFGISNTEAFFGQGTRLTVV.

J is TRBJ1-1 and V is TRBV4-2, with D tentatively TRBD1 (6 bases). CDR1 is LGHNA and CDR2 is YNFKEQ in the germline V gene. The CDR3 has 16 residues. The ends were cut back, 0 bases at V and 0 bases at J, with 11 bases in the middle. CDR3 loop: CASSQDRYRVNTEAFF. As DNA, the CDR3 is TGTGCCAGCAGCCAAGATAGGTACAGGGTGAACACTGAAGCTTTCTTT.

The chain uses TRBV4-3 and TRBJ1-1; D perhaps matches TRBD1 (6 bases). The CDR3 has 15 amino acids. Germline V gene data show CDR1 as LGHNA and CDR2 as YSLEER. Trimming stripped 1 base from V and 1 base from J, with 10 bases between. The CDR3 nucleotides are TGCGCCAGCAGCCAAGTGAACAGGGCGAACACTGAAGCTTTCTTT. This sequence encodes CASSQVNRANTEAFF.

The chain has TRBV7-8 and TRBJ2-7; 10 bases agree with TRBD1. After removal of 5 bases from V and 3 bases from J, the junction contained 4 bases not matched to a gene. The CDR3 is made up of 14 amino acids. The germline V gene has CDR1 SGHVS and CDR2 FQNEAQ. The CDR3 bases are TGTGCCAGCAGCCCCGGGACAGGGGTCTACGAGCAGTACTTC. Encoded protein: CASSPGTGVYEQYF.

The CDR3, as DNA: TGTGCCAGCAGTGAATTACAGGGGGCGCGGGGCTACACCTTC. The encoded protein is CASSELQGARGYTF. This chain links TRBV25-1 with TRBJ1-2; 9 nucleotides match TRBD1. The CDR3 runs 14 residues. CDR1 is MGHDK and CDR2 is SYGVNS in the germline V gene. The V gene end was trimmed by 1 base and the J gene end by 8 bases; junction bases not matched to a gene: 5.

The chain is built from TRBV5-4 and TRBJ2-3; D remains unclear. V was cut by 0 bases and J by 0 bases, with 2 bases left in between. Germline loops: CDR1 SGHNT, CDR2 YYREEE (reference sequence). The CDR3 covers 13 residues. CDR3 sequence (DNA): TGTGCCAGCAGCTTGGCTAGCACAGATACGCAGTATTTT. Translated, it gives CASSLASTDTQYF.

The chain recombines TRBV11-2 with TRBJ1-6, with D unclear. Trimming left V 4 bases short and J 10 bases short, with 17 bases between. Germline values: CDR1 SGHAT, CDR2 FQNNGV. The CDR3 sequence is 15 residues long. CDR3 sequence: CASSSMVAGASPLHF. The CDR3, as DNA: TGTGCCAGCAGCTCCATGGTTGCAGGTGCGTCACCCCTCCACTTT.

The V call is TRBV29-1, the J call TRBJ1-1; 8 nucleotides align to TRBD1. V lost 7 bases and J lost 3; bases outside the gene matches: 7. From germline, CDR1 is SQVTM and CDR2 ANQGSEA. The CDR3 extends over 13 amino acids. The CDR3 reads CSARQGPDTEAFF. The CDR3 DNA reads as TGCAGCGCACGACAGGGGCCGGACACTGAAGCTTTCTTT.

The chain joins TRBV5-4 to TRBJ2-1, with TRBD2 as a possible D gene (5 bases). The CDR3 has 16 residues. CDR1 and CDR2 from the germline V gene are SGHNT and YYREEE (reference sequence). Trimming shortened V by 3 bases and J by 5 bases, and 18 bases separated the two germline ends. The CDR3 loop is CASSSRADGLNNEQFF. In DNA form, the CDR3 reads TGTGCCAGCAGCTCCCGAGCGGACGGCCTAAACAATGAGCAGTTCTTC. The variable domain in full, with the rest retrieved from reference TRBV5-4 and TRBJ2-1, is ETGVTQSPTHLIKTRGQQVTLRCSSQSGHNTVSWYQQALGQGPQFIFQYYREEENGRGNFPPRFSGLQFPNYSSELNVNALELDDSALYLCASSSRADGLNNEQFFGPGTRLTVL.

The sample holds one count of this clone. This rearrangement joins TRBV28 to TRBJ1-2; D perhaps matches TRBD1 (5 bases). Deletions cut 3 bases from V and 6 bases from J, with 17 bases between. This CDR3 is 15 amino acids long. Germline CDR1 reads MDHEN; CDR2 reads SYDVKM. The CDR3 sequence is CASSLRGAGPDGYTF. CDR3 in DNA: TGTGCCAGCAGTTTGAGAGGGGCGGGACCCGATGGCTACACCTTC.

As regards this clone: As the CDR3 is not closed by the conserved phenylalanine or tryptophan, this likely results from a read error. No DNA is shown, since the ends of the CDR3 on it are uncertain; the CDR3 is the one TCRdb lists. The chain carries TRBV6-6 and TRBJ2-4; the table's TRBD2 call for D was not verified on the DNA. The CDR3 sequence runs 13 residues, both termini included. Germline V gene lookup returns CDR1 MNHNY and CDR2 SVGAGI (reference sequence). CDR3 residues: CASSSGPGLGVWG.

The chain uses TRBV18 and TRBJ2-3; unclear D gene. Between the trimmed V and J ends, which lost 3 bases and 3 bases, there was a span of 4 bases. This CDR3 has 12 amino acids. Germline V gene sequence: CDR1 KGHSH, CDR2 LQKENI. The CDR3 DNA reads TGTGCCAGCTCACCCCCTACAGATACGCAGTATTTT. Translation gives CASSPPTDTQYF. The whole variable domain, remainder taken from reference TRBV18 and TRBJ2-3, is NAGVMQNPRHLVRRRGQEARLRCSPMKGHSHVYWYRQLPEEGLKFMVYLQKENIIDESGMPKERFSAEFPKEGPSILRIQQVVRGDSAAYFCASSPPTDTQYFGPGTRLTVL.

J is TRBJ2-7 and V is TRBV7-2; 8 bases fit TRBD1. The CDR3 spans 16 residues. Germline CDR1 is SGHTA and CDR2 is FQGNSA. V shed 5 bases, J shed 0 bases, and the junction held 9 bases outside the gene matches. CDR3 in amino acids: CASSRVQGASSYEQYF. As DNA, the CDR3 is TGTGCCAGCAGCCGGGTTCAGGGGGCTTCCTCCTACGAGCAGTACTTC.

The V gene is TRBV28, the J gene TRBJ1-5; D remains ambiguous. The CDR3 consists of 12 residues. V gave up 4 bases and J gave up 5 bases, with 6 bases separating them. In germline, CDR1 is MDHEN, CDR2 SYDVKM. The CDR3 DNA sequence: TGTGCCAGCAGTTCCTCGGATCAGCCCCAGCATTTT. Residues: CASSSSDQPQHF.

The chain recombines TRBV7-2 with TRBJ2-1; 8 bases align to TRBD2. Germline trimming cut 8 bases from V and 4 bases from J; bases unmatched to any gene: 7. The CDR3 has 14 amino acids. The germline gives CDR1 SGHTA, CDR2 FQGNSA. The CDR3 DNA reads TGTGCCAGCTGGATAGCGGGAACGTACAATGAGCAGTTCTTC. The encoded protein is CASWIAGTYNEQFF.

This clone appeared a few times. CDR3: CASSLGTSVGNEQFF. The CDR3 region has the DNA TGTGCCAGCAGCTTAGGGACTAGCGTAGGCAATGAGCAGTTCTTC. The chain recombines TRBV7-3 with TRBJ2-1, with TRBD2 identical over 10 bases. Germline assignment: CDR1 SGHTA and CDR2 FQGTGA. The CDR3 consists of 15 residues. V dropped 2 bases and J dropped 6; count of bases not matched to a gene: 4.

The chain carries TRBV28 and TRBJ2-2, with 8 bases lining up with TRBD1. This CDR3 is 14 amino acids long. Unmatched junction bases numbered 4, after V lost 7 bases and J lost 3 bases. Germline CDR1 reads MDHEN; CDR2 reads SYDVKM. The CDR3 bases are TGTGCCAGCATTACAGGGGGTGACACCGGGGAGCTGTTTTTT. It encodes CASITGGDTGELFF.

This clone has just one count. This chain joins TRBV29-1 and TRBJ2-3; 7 bases map to TRBD2. The length of the CDR3 is 15 residues. The junction had 10 bases not matched to a gene; V was cut back by 6 bases and J by 1 base. The germline gives CDR1 SQVTM, CDR2 ANQGSEA. The CDR3 bases are TGCAGCGTCCTTTCAGCGGGATGGGGCACAGATACGCAGTATTTT. Translated: CSVLSAGWGTDTQYF.

This rearrangement joins TRBV29-1 to TRBJ1-5; 8 positions match TRBD1. In germline, CDR1 is SQVTM, CDR2 ANQGSEA. Germline trimming cut 1 base from V and 2 bases from J; bases unmatched to any gene: 1. CDR3 size: 14 residues. CDR3 DNA sequence: TGCAGCGTTGAAGTACAGGGGGGCAATCAGCCCCAGCATTTT. It encodes CSVEVQGGNQPQHF.

This chain uses TRBV7-3 with TRBJ2-2; the match to TRBD1 covers 7 bases. Losses at the gene ends were 4 bases for V and 3 bases for J; bases not matched to a gene: 2. Germline V gene lookup returns CDR1 SGHTA and CDR2 FQGTGA. The CDR3 length is 14 residues. The CDR3 here is CASSSGGYTGELFF. Here the CDR3 DNA reads TGTGCCAGCAGCTCAGGGGGATACACCGGGGAGCTGTTTTTT.

V and J are TRBV28 and TRBJ2-3, with 7 positions matching TRBD2. Looked up from germline, CDR1 is MDHEN and CDR2 is SYDVKM. V lost 7 bases, J lost 5 bases, and 15 bases stayed unmatched. The CDR3 contains 16 residues. This chain's CDR3 is CASTPPLAEGKDTQYF. CDR3 nucleotides: TGTGCCAGCACTCCTCCTCTAGCGGAGGGGAAAGATACGCAGTATTTT.

The chain employs TRBV28 and TRBJ1-4; TRBD1 is a possible D gene (6 bases). From germline, CDR1 is MDHEN and CDR2 SYDVKM. The CDR3 is 14 residues long. V lost 4 bases and J 7 bases, leaving 13 bases between the germline ends. The CDR3 region has the DNA TGTGCCAGCAGTTCCCGGGACACCTTTGAAAAACTGTTTTTT. This sequence encodes CASSSRDTFEKLFF.

The chain employs TRBV7-2 and TRBJ2-7, with 10 bases identical to TRBD2. Unmatched junction bases numbered 16, after V lost 4 bases and J lost 4 bases. CDR1 and CDR2 (germline): SGHTA, FQGNSA. The CDR3 has 18 residues. The CDR3 DNA sequence: TGTGCCAGCAGCTCCCGGGAGACTAGCGGGTTTGCAGAGTACGAGCAGTACTTC. It is translated as CASSSRETSGFAEYEQYF. Using reference TRBV7-2 and TRBJ2-7 for the parts outside the CDR3, the full variable domain is GAGVSQSPSNKVTEKGKDVELRCDPISGHTALYWYRQSLGQGLEFLIYFQGNSAPDKSGLPSDRFSAERTGGSVSTLTIQRTQQEDSAVYLCASSSRETSGFAEYEQYFGPGTRLTVT.

The gene calls are TRBV28 and TRBJ1-5; D is ambiguous. Germline V lookup: CDR1 MDHEN, CDR2 SYDVKM. The CDR3 covers 13 residues. The germline V and J ends were trimmed by 8 bases and 5 bases, with 13 bases remaining between them. The CDR3 loop is CASGRVWHQPQHF. Here the CDR3 DNA reads TGTGCCAGCGGCCGGGTCTGGCATCAGCCCCAGCATTTT.

The V call is TRBV5-1, the J call TRBJ2-3, with 9 bases matching TRBD2. This CDR3 has 19 amino acids. The junction had 18 bases not matched to a gene; V was cut back by 4 bases and J by 3 bases. Germline V gene sequence: CDR1 SGHRS, CDR2 YFSETQ. CDR3 loop: CASSPWGREGHSGTDTQYF. The DNA for the CDR3 is TGCGCCAGCAGCCCCTGGGGGCGGGAGGGCCATTCGGGGACAGATACGCAGTATTTT.

The chain is built from TRBV12-5 and TRBJ1-1, with 9 bases identical to TRBD1. There are 15 residues in the CDR3. Trimming cost V 1 base and J 6 bases; bases outside gene matches: 6. From germline, CDR1 is LGHNT and CDR2 FRNRAP. The CDR3 DNA follows: TGTGCTAGTGGTTTGGGTACAGGGGGCTCTGCTGAAGCTTTCTTT. Translated, it gives CASGLGTGGSAEAFF.